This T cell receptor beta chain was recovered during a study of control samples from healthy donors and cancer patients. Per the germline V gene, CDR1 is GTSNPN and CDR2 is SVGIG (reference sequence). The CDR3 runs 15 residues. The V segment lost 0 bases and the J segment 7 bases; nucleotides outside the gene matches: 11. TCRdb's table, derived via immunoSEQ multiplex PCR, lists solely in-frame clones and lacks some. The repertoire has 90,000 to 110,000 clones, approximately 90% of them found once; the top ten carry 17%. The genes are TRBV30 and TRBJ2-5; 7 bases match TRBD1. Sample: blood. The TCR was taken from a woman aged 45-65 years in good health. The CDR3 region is CAWSVRFRGWGTQYF. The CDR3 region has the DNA TGTGCCTGGAGTGTACGGTTCAGGGGGTGGGGGACCCAGTACTTC.